This T cell receptor (beta chain) originates from a study of blood T cell repertoires in COVID-19. Germline V gene sequence: CDR1 LNHDA, CDR2 SQIVND (reference sequence). V gave up 3 bases and J gave up 0 bases; unmatched junction bases: 15. The CDR3 totals 22 residues. Clones were sequenced by immunoSEQ multiplex PCR, and TCRdb holds only the in-frame ones, with some missing. The data hold about 74,000 clones, with under 95% observed a single time. The chain is built from TRBV19 and TRBJ2-1; TRBD2 matches 15 bases. The sample taken for sequencing was peripheral blood. This sequence originates from a human donor in a cohort sampled during active COVID-19. This CDR3 is CASSISQTGTSGRRSSYNEQFF. CDR3 DNA sequence: TGTGCCAGTAGTATCTCTCAAACCGGGACTAGCGGGAGGCGTAGCTCCTACAATGAGCAGTTCTTC.